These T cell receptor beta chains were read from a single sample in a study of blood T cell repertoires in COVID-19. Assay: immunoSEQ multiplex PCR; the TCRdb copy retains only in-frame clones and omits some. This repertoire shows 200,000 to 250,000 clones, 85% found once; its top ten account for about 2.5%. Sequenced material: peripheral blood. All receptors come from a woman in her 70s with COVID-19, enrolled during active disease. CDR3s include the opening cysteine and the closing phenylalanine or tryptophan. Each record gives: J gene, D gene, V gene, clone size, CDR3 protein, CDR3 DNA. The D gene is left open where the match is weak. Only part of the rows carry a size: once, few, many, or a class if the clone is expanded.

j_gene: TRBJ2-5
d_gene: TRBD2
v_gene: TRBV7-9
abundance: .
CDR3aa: CASSPGSGGETQYF
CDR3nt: TGTGCCAGCAGCCCAGGAAGCGGGGGAGAGACCCAGTACTTC

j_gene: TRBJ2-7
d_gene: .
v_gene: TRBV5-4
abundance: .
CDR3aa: CASSFGLSYEQYF
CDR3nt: TGTGCCAGCAGTTTTGGACTGTCCTACGAGCAGTACTTC

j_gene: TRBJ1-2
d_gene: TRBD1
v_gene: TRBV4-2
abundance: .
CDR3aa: CASSQVGTGGGYTF
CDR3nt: TGTGCCAGCAGCCAAGTTGGGACAGGAGGAGGCTACACCTTC

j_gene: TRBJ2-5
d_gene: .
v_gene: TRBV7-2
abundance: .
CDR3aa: CASSRPRDSGETQYF
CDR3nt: TGTGCCAGCAGCCGCCCCCGTGACTCCGGGGAGACCCAGTACTTC

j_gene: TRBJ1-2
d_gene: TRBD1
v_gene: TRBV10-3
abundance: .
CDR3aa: CAIRKGTGGNYGYTF
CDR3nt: TGTGCCATCAGAAAGGGGACAGGGGGTAACTATGGCTACACCTTC

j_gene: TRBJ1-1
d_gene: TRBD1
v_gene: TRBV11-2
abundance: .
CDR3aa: CASSLTGGMNTEAFF
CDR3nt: TGTGCCAGCAGCTTGACAGGGGGCATGAACACTGAAGCTTTCTTT

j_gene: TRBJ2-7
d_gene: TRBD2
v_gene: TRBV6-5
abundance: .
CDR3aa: CASSYGAGGPYEQYF
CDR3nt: TGTGCCAGCAGTTACGGAGCGGGGGGACCCTACGAGCAGTACTTC

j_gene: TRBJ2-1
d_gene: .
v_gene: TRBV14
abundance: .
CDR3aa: CASSQDRGFAGYNEQFF
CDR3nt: TGTGCCAGCAGCCAGGATCGTGGGTTTGCAGGCTACAATGAGCAGTTCTTC

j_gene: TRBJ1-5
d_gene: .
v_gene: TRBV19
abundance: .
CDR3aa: CASSIKYYSNQPQHF
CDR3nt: TGTGCCAGTAGTATAAAGTACTATAGCAATCAGCCCCAGCATTTT

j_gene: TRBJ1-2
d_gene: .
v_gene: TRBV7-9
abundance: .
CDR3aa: CASSPRTGVGVGYTF
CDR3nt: TGTGCCAGCAGCCCTCGGACCGGGGTTGGAGTTGGCTACACCTTC

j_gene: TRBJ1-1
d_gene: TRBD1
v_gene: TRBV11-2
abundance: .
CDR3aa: CASSPGQGTEAFF
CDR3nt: TGTGCCAGCAGCCCCGGACAGGGGACTGAAGCTTTCTTT

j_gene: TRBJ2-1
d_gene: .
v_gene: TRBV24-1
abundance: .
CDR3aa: CATSDPRSSYNEQFF
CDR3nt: TGTGCCACCAGTGACCCCAGAAGCTCCTACAATGAGCAGTTCTTC

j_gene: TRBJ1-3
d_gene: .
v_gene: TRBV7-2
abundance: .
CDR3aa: CASSLVGATGNTIYF
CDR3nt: TGTGCCAGCAGCTTAGTTGGGGCTACCGGAAACACCATATATTTT

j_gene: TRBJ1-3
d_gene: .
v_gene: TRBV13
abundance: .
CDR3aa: CGGGGFKSGTGNTIYF
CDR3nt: TGTGGAGGCGGGGGTTTTAAGTCAGGTACTGGAAACACCATATATTTT

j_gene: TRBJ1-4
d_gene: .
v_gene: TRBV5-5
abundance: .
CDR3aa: CASSLGNRERNEKLFF
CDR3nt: TGTGCCAGCAGCTTGGGAAACAGGGAGCGTAATGAAAAACTGTTTTTT

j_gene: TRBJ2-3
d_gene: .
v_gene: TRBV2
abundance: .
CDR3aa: CASRVGVATDTQYF
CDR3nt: TGTGCCAGCCGCGTGGGAGTGGCCACAGATACGCAGTATTTT

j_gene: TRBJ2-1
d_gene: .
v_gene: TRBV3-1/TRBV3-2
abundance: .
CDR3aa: CASSQGRASYNEQFF
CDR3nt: TGTGCCAGCAGCCAGGGCAGGGCCTCCTACAATGAGCAGTTCTTC

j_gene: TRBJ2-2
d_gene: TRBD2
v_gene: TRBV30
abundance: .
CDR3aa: CAWRLAGNTGELFF
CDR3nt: TGTGCCTGGAGGCTAGCGGGGAACACCGGGGAGCTGTTTTTT

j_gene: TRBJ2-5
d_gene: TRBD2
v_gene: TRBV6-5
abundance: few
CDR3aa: CASSPTSGGEAQYF
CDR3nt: TGTGCCAGCAGTCCAACTAGCGGGGGTGAGGCCCAGTACTTC

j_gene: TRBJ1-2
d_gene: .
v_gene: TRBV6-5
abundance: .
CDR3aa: CASRPNRDGYTF
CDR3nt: TGTGCCAGCAGGCCCAACAGGGATGGCTACACCTTC

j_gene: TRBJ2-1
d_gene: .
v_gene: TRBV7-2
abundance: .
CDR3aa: CASSLAAPYNEQFF
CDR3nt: TGTGCCAGCAGCTTGGCGGCCCCCTACAATGAGCAGTTCTTC

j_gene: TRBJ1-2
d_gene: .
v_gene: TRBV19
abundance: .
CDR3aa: CASSIDRTANYGYTF
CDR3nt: TGTGCCAGTAGTATCGACAGGACAGCTAACTATGGCTACACCTTC

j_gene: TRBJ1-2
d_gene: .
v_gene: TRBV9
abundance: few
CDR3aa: CASSVVGGRGYTF
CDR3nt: TGTGCCAGCAGCGTAGTGGGGGGGCGCGGCTACACCTTC

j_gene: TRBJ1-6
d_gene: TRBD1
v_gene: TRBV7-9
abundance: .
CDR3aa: CASSPRVTGGSGNSPLHF
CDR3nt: TGTGCCAGCAGCCCACGAGTGACAGGGGGATCGGGAAATTCACCCCTCCACTTT

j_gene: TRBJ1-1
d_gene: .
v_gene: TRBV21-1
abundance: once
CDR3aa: CASSKAGGLNTEAFF
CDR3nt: TGTGCCAGCAGCAAAGCGGGAGGCTTGAACACTGAAGCTTTCTTT

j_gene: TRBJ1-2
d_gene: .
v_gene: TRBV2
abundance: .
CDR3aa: CASSVEGYGYTF
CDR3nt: TGTGCCAGCAGTGTCGAGGGCTATGGCTACACCTTC

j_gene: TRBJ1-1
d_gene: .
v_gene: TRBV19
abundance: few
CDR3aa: CASSISGSGNTEAFF
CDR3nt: TGTGCCAGTAGTATATCGGGGTCGGGGAACACTGAAGCTTTCTTT

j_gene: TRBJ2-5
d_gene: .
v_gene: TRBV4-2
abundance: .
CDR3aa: CASSQGASQETQYF
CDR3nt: TGTGCCAGCAGCCAAGGGGCGAGCCAAGAGACCCAGTACTTC

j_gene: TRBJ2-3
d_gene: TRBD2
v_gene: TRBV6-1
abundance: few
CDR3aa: CASSDQAGRADTQYF
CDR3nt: TGTGCCAGCAGTGACCAAGCGGGGAGGGCAGATACGCAGTATTTT

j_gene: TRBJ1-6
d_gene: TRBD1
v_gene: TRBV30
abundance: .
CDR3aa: CAWIEGTGYPTISYNSPLHF
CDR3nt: TGTGCCTGGATCGAGGGGACAGGGTACCCCACCATCTCCTATAATTCACCCCTCCACTTT

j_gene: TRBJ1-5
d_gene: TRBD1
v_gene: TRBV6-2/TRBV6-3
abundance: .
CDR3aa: CASSYLTGSQPQHF
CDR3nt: TGTGCCAGCAGTTACCTGACAGGGTCACAGCCCCAGCATTTT

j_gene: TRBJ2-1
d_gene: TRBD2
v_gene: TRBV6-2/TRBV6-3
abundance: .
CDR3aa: CASSKREGNNEQFF
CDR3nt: TGTGCCAGCAGTAAGCGGGAGGGGAACAATGAGCAGTTCTTC

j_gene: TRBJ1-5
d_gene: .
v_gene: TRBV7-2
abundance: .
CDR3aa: CASSKRRGDQPQHF
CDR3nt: TGTGCCAGCAGCAAAAGGAGGGGAGATCAGCCCCAGCATTTT

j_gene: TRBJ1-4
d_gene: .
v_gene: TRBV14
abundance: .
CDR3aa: CASSQGGEGEKLFF
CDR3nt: TGTGCCAGCAGCCAAGGGGGGGAAGGAGAAAAACTGTTTTTT

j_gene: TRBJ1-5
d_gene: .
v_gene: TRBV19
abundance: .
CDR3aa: CASSTQETRYNQPQHF
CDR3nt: TGTGCCAGTAGTACACAGGAAACACGCTACAATCAGCCCCAGCATTTT

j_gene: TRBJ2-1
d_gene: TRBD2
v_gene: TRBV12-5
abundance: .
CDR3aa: CASGASGGGYNEQFF
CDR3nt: TGTGCTAGTGGAGCTAGCGGGGGGGGATACAATGAGCAGTTCTTC

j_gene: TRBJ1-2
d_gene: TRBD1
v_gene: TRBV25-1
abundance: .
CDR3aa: CASSEETGGLYGYTF
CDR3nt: TGTGCCAGCAGTGAAGAAACAGGGGGCTTGTATGGCTACACCTTC

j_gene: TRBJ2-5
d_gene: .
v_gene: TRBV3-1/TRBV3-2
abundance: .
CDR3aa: CASRAGAGETQYF
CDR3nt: TGTGCCAGCCGAGCTGGCGCAGGCGAGACCCAGTACTTC

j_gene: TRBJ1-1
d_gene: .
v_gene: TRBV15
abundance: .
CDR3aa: CATSSNGNTEAFF
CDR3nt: TGTGCCACCAGCAGCAATGGCAACACTGAAGCTTTCTTT

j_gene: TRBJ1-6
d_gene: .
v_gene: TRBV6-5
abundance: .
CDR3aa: CASSYLLVQGSSPLHF
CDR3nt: TGTGCCAGCAGTTATCTCTTAGTGCAGGGTAGTTCACCCCTCCACTTT

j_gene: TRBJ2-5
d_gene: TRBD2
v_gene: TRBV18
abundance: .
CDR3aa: CASSSAGGGETQYF
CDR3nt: TGTGCCAGCTCTTCGGCGGGAGGAGGGGAGACCCAGTACTTC

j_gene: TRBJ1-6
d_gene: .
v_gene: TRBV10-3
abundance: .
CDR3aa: CAISVDIYNSPLHF
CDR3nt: TGTGCCATCAGTGTGGACATTTATAATTCACCCCTCCACTTT

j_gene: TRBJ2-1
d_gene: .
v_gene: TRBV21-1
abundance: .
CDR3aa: CASSSRGDSEGNEQFF
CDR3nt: TGTGCCAGCAGCTCCCGAGGGGACAGTGAGGGGAATGAGCAGTTCTTC

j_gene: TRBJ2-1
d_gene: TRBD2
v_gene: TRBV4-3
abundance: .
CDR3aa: CASSQGASGGHNEQFF
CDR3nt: TGCGCCAGCAGCCAAGGCGCTAGCGGGGGTCACAATGAGCAGTTCTTC

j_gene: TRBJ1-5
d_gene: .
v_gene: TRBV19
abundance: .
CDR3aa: CASPSGQSNQPQHF
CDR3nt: TGTGCCAGCCCGTCCGGACAAAGCAATCAGCCCCAGCATTTT

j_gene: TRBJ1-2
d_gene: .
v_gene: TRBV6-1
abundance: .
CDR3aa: CASSEFLTANYGYTF
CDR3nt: TGTGCCAGCAGTGAATTTCTGACAGCTAACTATGGCTACACCTTC

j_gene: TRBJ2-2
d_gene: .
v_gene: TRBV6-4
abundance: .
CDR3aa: CASSEGTQVPTGELFF
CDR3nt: TGTGCCAGCAGTGAGGGGACTCAAGTCCCCACCGGGGAGCTGTTTTTT

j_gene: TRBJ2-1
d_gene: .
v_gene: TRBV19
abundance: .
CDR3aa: CASSTGNEQFF
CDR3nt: TGTGCCAGTTCCACAGGGAATGAGCAGTTCTTC

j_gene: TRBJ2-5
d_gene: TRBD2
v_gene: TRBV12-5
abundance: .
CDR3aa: CASATTGGAGLAGETQYF
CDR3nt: TGTGCTAGTGCAACAACAGGGGGCGCGGGACTAGCGGGAGAGACCCAGTACTTC

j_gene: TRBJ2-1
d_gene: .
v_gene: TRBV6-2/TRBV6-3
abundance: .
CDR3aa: CASSYSRSLAGSSYNEQFF
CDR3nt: TGTGCCAGCAGTTACTCGAGGAGCCTGGCGGGGAGCTCCTACAATGAGCAGTTCTTC

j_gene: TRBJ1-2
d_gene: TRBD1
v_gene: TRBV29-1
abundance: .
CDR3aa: CSVELDREVEGYTF
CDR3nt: TGCAGCGTTGAATTGGACAGGGAAGTTGAAGGCTACACCTTC

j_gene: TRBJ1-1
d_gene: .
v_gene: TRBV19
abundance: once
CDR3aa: CASSIGGADTEAFF
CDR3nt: TGTGCCAGTAGTATTGGGGGCGCAGACACTGAAGCTTTCTTT

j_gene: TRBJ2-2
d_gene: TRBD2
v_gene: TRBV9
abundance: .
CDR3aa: CASSVGVTSGTGELFF
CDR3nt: TGTGCCAGCAGCGTAGGGGTGACTAGCGGGACCGGGGAGCTGTTTTTT

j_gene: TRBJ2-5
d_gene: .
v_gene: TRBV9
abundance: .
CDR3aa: CASSVAPALQETQYF
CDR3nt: TGTGCCAGCAGCGTAGCTCCCGCACTACAAGAGACCCAGTACTTC

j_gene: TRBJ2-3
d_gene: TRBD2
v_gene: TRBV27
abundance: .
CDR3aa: CASSPRTSGSTDTQYF
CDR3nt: TGTGCCAGCAGCCCACGGACTAGCGGGAGCACAGATACGCAGTATTTT

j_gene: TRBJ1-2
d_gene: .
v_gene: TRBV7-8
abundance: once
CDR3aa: CASSLGGGSGANYGYTF
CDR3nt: TGTGCCAGCAGCTTAGGTGGGGGGAGCGGAGCTAACTATGGCTACACCTTC

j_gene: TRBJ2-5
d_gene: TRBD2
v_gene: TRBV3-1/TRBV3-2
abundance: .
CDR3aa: CASSQDPAGGAKTQYF
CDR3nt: TGTGCCAGCAGCCAAGATCCCGCGGGGGGGGCAAAGACCCAGTACTTC

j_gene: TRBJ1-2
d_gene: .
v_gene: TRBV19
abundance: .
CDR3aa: CASSIPGYGGYTF
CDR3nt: TGTGCCAGTAGTATTCCGGGGTATGGTGGCTACACCTTC